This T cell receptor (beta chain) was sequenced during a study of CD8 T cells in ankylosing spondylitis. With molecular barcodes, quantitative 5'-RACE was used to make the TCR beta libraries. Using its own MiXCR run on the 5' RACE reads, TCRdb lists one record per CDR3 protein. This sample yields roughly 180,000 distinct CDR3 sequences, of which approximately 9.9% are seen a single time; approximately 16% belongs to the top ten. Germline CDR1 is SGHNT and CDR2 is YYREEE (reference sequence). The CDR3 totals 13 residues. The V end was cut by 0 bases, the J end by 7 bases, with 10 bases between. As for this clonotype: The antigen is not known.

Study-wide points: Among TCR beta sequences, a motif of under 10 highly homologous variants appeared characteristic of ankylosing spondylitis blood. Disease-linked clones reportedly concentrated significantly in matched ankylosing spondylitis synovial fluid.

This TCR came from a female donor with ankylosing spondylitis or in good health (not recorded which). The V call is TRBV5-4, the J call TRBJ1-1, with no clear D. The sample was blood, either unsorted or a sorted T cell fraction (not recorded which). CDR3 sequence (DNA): TGTGCCAGCAGCTTGGGGTCTAGCAGTGAAGCTTTCTTT. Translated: CASSLGSSSEAFF.